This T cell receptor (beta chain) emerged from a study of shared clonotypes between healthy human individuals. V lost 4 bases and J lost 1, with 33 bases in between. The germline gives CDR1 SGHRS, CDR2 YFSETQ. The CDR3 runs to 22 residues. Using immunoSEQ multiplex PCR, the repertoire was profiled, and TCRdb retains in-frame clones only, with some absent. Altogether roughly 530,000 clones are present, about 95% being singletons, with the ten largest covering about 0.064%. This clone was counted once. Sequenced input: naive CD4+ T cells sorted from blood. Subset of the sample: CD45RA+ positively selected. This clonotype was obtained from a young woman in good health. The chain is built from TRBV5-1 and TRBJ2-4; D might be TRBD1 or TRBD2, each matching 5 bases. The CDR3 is CASSPTRQTPDGGRRAKNIQYF. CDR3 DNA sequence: TGCGCCAGCAGCCCTACTAGACAGACCCCCGATGGTGGTAGAAGGGCCAAAAACATTCAGTACTTC. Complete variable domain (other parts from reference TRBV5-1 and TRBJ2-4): KAGVTQTPRYLIKTRGQQVTLSCSPISGHRSVSWYQQTPGQGLQFLFEYFSETQRNKGNFPGRFSGRQFSNSRSEMNVSTLELGDSALYLCASSPTRQTPDGGRRAKNIQYFGAGTRLSVL.